These 30 T cell receptor beta chains originate from one sample sequenced in a study of T cells in Graves' hyperthyroidism and ophthalmopathy. RNA transcripts served as the template for amplifying TCR beta CDR3 regions. HTBI primers were employed in a first-round RT-PCR of the TCR CDR3. TCRdb reprocessed the multiplex PCR reads via MiXCR and lists one record per CDR3 protein. Of a few hundred thousand distinct CDR3 sequences detected, roughly 50% appear once; the ten largest clones hold about 7.9%. The source material was peripheral blood or thyroid tissue (not recorded which). Every receptor here comes from a woman aged 18-29 years with Graves' hyperthyroidism.

This chain links TRBV10-3 with TRBJ1-1; 7 bases are shared with TRBD1. Germline V gene sequence: CDR1 ENHRY, CDR2 SYGVKD. J was trimmed by 8 bases and V by 7 bases; bases with no gene match: 13. This CDR3 spans 14 amino acids. Here the CDR3 reads CAITEGTVSGEAFF. The CDR3 region has the DNA TGTGCCATCACCGAAGGGACAGTCTCTGGCGAAGCTTTCTTT.

The chain is built from TRBV11-1 and TRBJ2-5; 11 nucleotides match TRBD2. Germline V gene sequence: CDR1 SGHAT, CDR2 FQDESV (reference sequence). CDR3 size: 16 residues. Unmatched junction bases numbered 5, after V lost 4 bases and J lost 1 base. CDR3 DNA sequence: TGTGCCAGCAGCTCATTAGCGGGAGGGCCCCAAGAGACCCAGTACTTC. Translation: CASSSLAGGPQETQYF.

The chain links TRBV6-5 to TRBJ2-2; D is possibly TRBD2 (5 bases). Germline V lookup: CDR1 MNHEY, CDR2 SVGAGI. V was pared by 4 bases and J by 3 bases, with 6 bases between. The CDR3 extends over 13 amino acids. This CDR3 reads CASSWTDTGELFF. The DNA for the CDR3 is TGTGCCAGCAGTTGGACTGACACCGGGGAGCTGTTTTTT.

Note on this clonotype: A much larger clone lies one base from this, so it may be a read error. The chain is built from TRBV7-9 and TRBJ1-5; TRBD1 matches at 8 bases. CDR3 length: 16 amino acids. Per the germline V gene, CDR1 is SEHNR and CDR2 is FQNEAQ (reference sequence). For the CDR3, the DNA is TGTGCCAGCAGCCTGGGGCAGGGGGCCAGCAATCAGCTCCAGCATTTT. It yields the protein CASSLGQGASNQLQHF.

The chain joins TRBV7-3 to TRBJ2-3, with unresolved D. Germline lookup yields CDR1 SGHTA and CDR2 FQGTGA. V gave up 4 bases and J gave up 6 bases, with 5 bases separating them. The CDR3 is made up of 11 amino acids. As DNA, the CDR3 is TGTGCCAGCAGCTATCACGATACGCAGTATTTT. It specifies CASSYHDTQYF.

This clonotype appeared many times. The chain is built from TRBV29-1 and TRBJ1-2; D is undetermined. This CDR3 contains 13 residues. The germline V gene encodes CDR1 SQVTM and CDR2 ANQGSEA. V shed 7 bases and J shed 6 bases, with 18 bases lying between them. The CDR3 DNA follows: TGCAGCGGAGGCTTTTCGAATTCGGATGGCTACACCTTC. This sequence encodes CSGGFSNSDGYTF. The full variable domain, with the rest looked up from reference TRBV29-1 and TRBJ1-2, is SAVISQKPSRDICQRGTSLTIQCQVDSQVTMMFWYRQQPGQSLTLIATANQGSEATYESGFVIDKFPISRPNLTFSTLTVSNMSPEDSSIYLCSGGFSNSDGYTFGSGTRLTVV.

The chain employs TRBV29-1 and TRBJ2-2, with D hard to call. The germline V gene has CDR1 SQVTM and CDR2 ANQGSEA. This CDR3 has 12 amino acids. V was shortened by 6 bases and J by 3 bases, with 8 bases between the two germline ends. This CDR3 is CSVGTHTGELFF. In DNA, the CDR3 is TGCAGCGTAGGTACACACACCGGGGAGCTGTTTTTT.

This clonotype was seen ten or more times. The chain has TRBV19 and TRBJ2-7, with TRBD1 matching 8 bases. Germline CDR1 and CDR2: LNHDA and SQIVND (reference sequence). CDR3 length: 14 residues. After removal of 9 bases from V and 3 bases from J, the junction contained 10 bases not matched to a gene. CDR3 loop: CASSPGTGGYEQYF. CDR3 in DNA: TGTGCCAGCAGCCCAGGAACAGGGGGCTACGAGCAGTACTTC.

At least ten counts were recorded for this clonotype. The V and J genes are TRBV10-3 and TRBJ1-2; 11 bases agree with TRBD1. Germline V lookup: CDR1 ENHRY, CDR2 SYGVKD. The junction had 6 bases not matched to a gene; V was cut back by 6 bases and J by 6 bases. This CDR3 comprises 14 residues. The chain's CDR3 is CAIREGQGDHGYTF. The CDR3 DNA reads as TGTGCCATCAGGGAGGGACAGGGGGATCATGGCTACACCTTC.

This clonotype was observed a few times. The chain has TRBV9 and TRBJ1-4, with 8 bases aligning to TRBD1. V trimming: 3 bases; J trimming: 8 bases; junction bases outside the gene matches: 9. CDR1 is SGDLS and CDR2 is YYNGEE in the germline V gene. This CDR3 contains 15 residues. CDR3 protein: CASSANRQGQEKLFF. For the CDR3, the DNA is TGTGCCAGCAGCGCCAACCGACAGGGGCAAGAAAAACTGTTTTTT.

The rearrangement joins TRBV6-1 to TRBJ1-2; possibly TRBD1 for D (6 bases). Trimming removed 7 bases at V and 3 bases at J, with 12 bases between. The CDR3 has 13 amino acids. Germline CDR1 MNHNS, CDR2 SASEGT. CDR3 loop: CASIGGHDYGYTF. For the CDR3, the DNA is TGTGCCAGCATCGGGGGGCATGACTATGGCTACACCTTC.

This clonotype appeared a few times. The chain carries TRBV16 and TRBJ1-1; D remains ambiguous. Germline CDR1 KGHSY, CDR2 FQNENV. Trimming cost V 3 bases and J 0 bases, with 8 bases left between them. This CDR3 region has 14 residues. The CDR3 nucleotides are TGTGCCAGCAGCCACTCGACACTGAACACTGAAGCTTTCTTT. Protein sequence: CASSHSTLNTEAFF.

This clonotype turned up a few times. The chain is built from TRBV19 and TRBJ2-7; the D call may be TRBD1 or TRBD2 (6 bases each). V was pared by 6 bases and J by 7 bases, with 16 bases between. Germline CDR1 LNHDA, CDR2 SQIVND (reference sequence). The CDR3 extends over 13 amino acids. The CDR3: CASRRLGGWEQYF. The DNA for the CDR3 is TGTGCCAGTAGGAGACTAGGGGGGTGGGAGCAGTACTTC.

This sequence joins TRBV2 and TRBJ2-7; 9 bases are a match to TRBD2. The CDR3 has 14 residues. Trimming at V came to 5 bases and at J to 4 bases, leaving 6 bases not matched to a gene. The germline V gene has CDR1 SNHLY and CDR2 FYNNEI. The chain's CDR3 is CASSYAGGGYEQYF. CDR3 DNA sequence: TGTGCCAGCAGTTATGCGGGAGGGGGATACGAGCAGTACTTC.

Remarks on this clonotype: One junction end does not reproduce the germline sequence, and a read error may be involved. The genes are TRBV2 and TRBJ2-7; tentatively, D is TRBD2 (5 bases). The germline V gene has CDR1 SNHLY and CDR2 FYNNEI. The CDR3 has 14 residues. The CDR3 region is CAISEATALGERYF. Written as DNA, the CDR3 is TGTGCCATCAGTGAAGCCACGGCTCTTGGGGAGCGGTACTTC.

This clonotype has more than one count but fewer than ten. The chain combines TRBV10-3 with TRBJ1-1, with D tentatively TRBD1 (6 bases). Between the trimmed V and J ends, which lost 10 bases and 4 bases, there was a span of 13 bases. This CDR3 comprises 12 residues. Germline lookup yields CDR1 ENHRY and CDR2 SYGVKD. The CDR3 bases are TGTGCCACTTGGAGGGGGGGCACTGAAGCTTTCTTT. Protein product: CATWRGGTEAFF.

In the case of this clonotype: Germline is not matched at one junction end, which may reflect a read error. Written as DNA, the CDR3 is TGTGCCAGCAGTCCGGGACAGTCCTACATCGAGCAGTACTTC. Translation: CASSPGQSYIEQYF. This chain links TRBV10-3 with TRBJ2-7; 7 nucleotides match TRBD1. CDR1 ENHRY and CDR2 SYGVKD come from the germline V gene. This CDR3 spans 14 amino acids.

The CDR3 spells CASSRQGGDEQYF. The DNA of the CDR3 is TGTGCCAGCAGCCGACAGGGTGGAGACGAGCAGTACTTC. The gene calls are TRBV2 and TRBJ2-7; 7 nucleotides match TRBD1. The V and J ends lost 6 bases and 5 bases, in that order; junction bases with no gene match: 7. Germline values: CDR1 SNHLY, CDR2 FYNNEI. This CDR3 contains 13 residues.

This clonotype was counted a few times. The V call is TRBV29-1, the J call TRBJ2-7; 13 bases fit TRBD2. J lost 5 bases, V lost 6 bases, and 4 bases had no gene match. CDR3 length equals 13 residues. CDR1 and CDR2 (germline): SQVTM, ANQGSEA. CDR3 loop: CSVGGTSGNEQYF. CDR3 nucleotide sequence: TGCAGCGTCGGAGGGACTAGCGGGAACGAGCAGTACTTC.

The chain joins TRBV18 to TRBJ2-5, with 9 bases that match TRBD2. The J segment lost 2 bases and the V segment lost 6 bases, leaving 1 base of the junction unmatched. The CDR3 runs 13 residues. Germline CDR1 and CDR2: KGHSH and LQKENI. This CDR3 is CASSTSGQETQYF. CDR3 coding DNA: TGTGCCAGCTCTACTAGCGGGCAAGAGACCCAGTACTTC.

Worth noting for this clonotype: A junction end diverges from the germline sequence, so it may reflect a read error. This CDR3 reads CASSPGGNNEQLFF. For the CDR3, the DNA is TGCGCCAGCAGCCCCGGGGGAAATAATGAACAACTGTTTTTT. This rearrangement joins TRBV5-1 to TRBJ1-4; tentative D call: TRBD1 (5 bases). This CDR3 comprises 14 residues. Germline CDR1 reads SGHRS; CDR2 reads YFSETQ.

This clonotype showed up just a few times. The chain has TRBV7-2 and TRBJ1-2; the match to TRBD1 covers 8 bases. V trimming: 2 bases; J trimming: 1 base; junction bases outside the gene matches: 6. Looked up from germline, CDR1 is SGHTA and CDR2 is FQGNSA. The CDR3 contains 16 residues. In DNA form, the CDR3 reads TGTGCCAGCAGCTTAAGGCCGGACAGGGATAACTATGGCTACACCTTC. Its translation is CASSLRPDRDNYGYTF.

V is TRBV15 and J is TRBJ2-7; 10 bases agree with TRBD1. The germline V gene encodes CDR1 LNHNV and CDR2 YYDKDF (reference sequence). The CDR3 totals 16 residues. Trimming removed 0 bases from V and 6 bases from J; junction bases left unmatched: 8. For the CDR3, the DNA is TGTGCCACCAGCAGAGATTACTTGTGGACAGGGGGCGAGCAGTACTTC. Translating it yields CATSRDYLWTGGEQYF.

The chain recombines TRBV2 with TRBJ1-6, with D possibly matching TRBD1 (5 bases). V was cut by 6 bases and J by 7 bases, with 19 bases left in between. Looked up from germline, CDR1 is SNHLY and CDR2 is FYNNEI. CDR3 length equals 16 residues. CDR3 residues: CASRGGGNEWNSPLHF. The CDR3 DNA follows: TGTGCCAGCAGGGGGGGGGGGAATGAATGGAATTCACCCCTCCACTTT.

The chain recombines TRBV20-1 with TRBJ1-5; possibly TRBD1 for D (6 bases). CDR1 DFQATT and CDR2 SNEGSKA come from the germline V gene (reference sequence). The CDR3 is made up of 14 amino acids. V was shortened by 0 bases and J by 8 bases, with 14 bases between the two germline ends. The CDR3 reads CSARETGILEPQHF. The DNA of the CDR3 is TGCAGTGCTAGAGAAACAGGGATCCTTGAGCCCCAGCATTTT.

J is TRBJ1-4 and V is TRBV14; no reliable D call. This CDR3 has 15 residues. Between the trimmed V and J ends, which lost 6 bases and 4 bases, there was a span of 15 bases. Per germline, CDR1 SGHDN and CDR2 FVKESK. CDR3 coding DNA: TGTGCCAGCAGTTTAAGTGGGTTCGGTAATGAAAAACTGTTTTTT. It translates to CASSLSGFGNEKLFF.

This chain connects TRBV3-1 to TRBJ1-1; perhaps TRBD1 as D (6 bases). This CDR3 has 14 amino acids. V lost 1 base to trimming and J lost 8 bases, with 14 bases between them. Germline CDR1 reads LGHDT; CDR2 reads YNNKEL (reference sequence). This CDR3 is CASSQVFAGAEAFF. The CDR3 bases are TGTGCCAGCAGCCAAGTCTTTGCGGGGGCCGAAGCTTTCTTT. Full variable domain (missing parts from reference TRBV3-1 and TRBJ1-1): DTAVSQTPKYLVTQMGNDKSIKCEQNLGHDTMYWYKQDSKKFLKIMFSYNNKELIINETVPNRFSPKSPDKAHLNLHINSLELGDSAVYFCASSQVFAGAEAFFGQGTRLTVV.

This clonotype appeared many times. The chain recombines TRBV24-1 with TRBJ1-5; TRBD1 might be the D (6 bases). The germline CDR1 and CDR2 sequences are KGHDR and SFDVKD. Trimming stripped 5 bases from V and 2 bases from J, with 9 bases between. The CDR3 totals 14 residues. CDR3 loop: CATSARQGNQPQHF. CDR3 sequence (DNA): TGTGCCACCAGTGCTCGACAGGGCAATCAGCCCCAGCATTTT.

This clonotype was counted between two and nine times. V gene TRBV7-6 combines with J gene TRBJ1-2; D ambiguous. The CDR3 covers 14 residues. CDR1 SGHVS and CDR2 FNYEAQ come from the germline V gene. Trimming removed 2 bases from V and 7 bases from J, with 14 bases in between. CDR3: CASSLNPTKGGYTF. DNA of the CDR3: TGTGCCAGCAGCTTAAATCCGACAAAGGGTGGCTACACCTTC.

This clonotype was seen repeatedly, ten times or more. This chain uses TRBV24-1 with TRBJ2-5; TRBD2 is a possible D gene (5 bases). The CDR3 covers 15 residues. Trimming shortened V by 3 bases and J by 5 bases, and 15 bases separated the two germline ends. Germline-derived CDR1 and CDR2 are KGHDR and SFDVKD. The CDR3 is CATSDANGMRETQYF. The CDR3 region has the DNA TGTGCCACCAGTGATGCGAACGGGATGAGGGAGACCCAGTACTTC.